The 32 T cell receptor beta chains below all came from one sample that was sequenced in a study of cytomegalovirus exposure and HLA in healthy donors. The PCR used 60 Vbeta and 13 Jbeta primers. Only in-frame clones appear in the TCRdb table, and some are missing; sequencing was by immunoSEQ multiplex PCR. This sample has about 150,000 clones, with roughly 72% found just once. The sequencing input was PBMCs. The receptors here all came from a man aged 25-40 years in good health and CMV-seronegative.

For this clone: Additional DNA sequences in this sample encode the identical CDR3. The chain recombines TRBV19 with TRBJ1-1; D unclear. Germline loops: CDR1 LNHDA, CDR2 SQIVND (reference sequence). CDR3 length equals 13 residues. V was pared by 1 base and J by 0 bases, with 3 bases between. CDR3 amino acids: CASSIAVNTEAFF. Written as DNA, the CDR3 is TGTGCCAGTAGTATAGCTGTGAACACTGAAGCTTTCTTT.

The chain couples TRBV13 to TRBJ2-1; 9 positions agree with TRBD2. This CDR3 is built from 21 residues. CDR1 and CDR2 from the germline V gene are PRHDT and FYEKMQ (reference sequence). Losses at the gene ends were 2 bases for V and 4 bases for J; bases not matched to a gene: 21. This chain's CDR3 is CASSLPHFGRGGTSRYNEQFF. CDR3 nucleotides: TGTGCCAGCAGCTTACCCCACTTTGGGCGGGGGGGCACATCACGGTACAATGAGCAGTTCTTC.

The chain combines TRBV4-2 with TRBJ1-1; D unresolved. Germline assignment: CDR1 LGHNA and CDR2 YNFKEQ. This CDR3 spans 14 amino acids. V was cut by 1 base and J by 5 bases, with 11 bases left in between. DNA for the CDR3: TGTGCCAGCAGCCAAGGAGAAGGAGGAACTGAAGCTTTCTTT. This codes for CASSQGEGGTEAFF.

There are a few counts of this clone. This chain connects TRBV28 to TRBJ1-5; D remains unclear. V was clipped by 7 bases and J by 0 bases, with 16 bases between them. The CDR3 spans 16 residues. Per germline, CDR1 MDHEN and CDR2 SYDVKM. CDR3 amino acids: CASTLQRGHSNQPQHF. Written as DNA, the CDR3 is TGTGCCAGCACCTTACAGCGGGGTCATAGCAATCAGCCCCAGCATTTT.

This clone was detected a few times. The chain carries TRBV15 and TRBJ2-2; 9 nucleotides align to TRBD1. J lost 0 bases, V lost 0 bases, and 14 bases had no gene match. The CDR3 sequence is 21 residues long. Germline CDR1 and CDR2: LNHNV and YYDKDF (reference sequence). CDR3 in DNA: TGTGCCACCAGCAGAGAAAGGACCGGGACAGGGATGGTTGCGAACACCGGGGAGCTGTTTTTT. It translates to CATSRERTGTGMVANTGELFF.

For the CDR3, the DNA is TGTGCCAGCAGTTACGGTCGTGAAGAACTTGAAGCTTTCTTT. Protein sequence: CASSYGREELEAFF. V and J are TRBV6-5 and TRBJ1-1; D call uncertain. The CDR3 runs to 14 residues. Looked up from germline, CDR1 is MNHEY and CDR2 is SVGAGI. Trimming shortened V by 2 bases and J by 7 bases, and 14 bases separated the two germline ends.

This clone appeared a single time. A read error may produce the germline difference seen at one junction end. V usage is TRBV7-9 and J usage is TRBJ2-1, with 10 bases identical to TRBD2. Germline CDR1 and CDR2: SEHNR and FQNEAQ (reference sequence). The CDR3 sequence is 16 residues long. The CDR3 protein is CSSSSPSERGGNEQFF. CDR3 DNA: TGTTCCAGCAGCTCCCCATCGGAGCGGGGGGGAAATGAGCAGTTCTTC.

V is TRBV18 and J is TRBJ1-5; 8 positions match TRBD1. After removal of 2 bases from V and 2 bases from J, the junction contained 5 bases not matched to a gene. This CDR3 spans 16 amino acids. The germline V gene encodes CDR1 KGHSH and CDR2 LQKENI. The CDR3 nucleotides read TGTGCCAGCTCACCATCGCCAGGGGGCGGCAATCAGCCCCAGCATTTT. It translates to CASSPSPGGGNQPQHF.

This rearrangement joins TRBV11-2 to TRBJ2-2; 11 bases are a match to TRBD2. CDR3 length: 18 amino acids. The germline gives CDR1 SGHAT, CDR2 FQNNGV. V gave up 3 bases and J gave up 5 bases; unmatched junction bases: 11. CDR3 in amino acids: CASSFTSLAGGPTGELFF. The CDR3 coding sequence is TGTGCCAGCAGCTTTACGTCCTTAGCGGGGGGGCCGACCGGGGAGCTGTTTTTT.

V usage is TRBV9 and J usage is TRBJ2-1; 8 bases agree with TRBD2. Trimming removed 3 bases from V and 6 bases from J; junction bases left unmatched: 11. Germline V gene lookup returns CDR1 SGDLS and CDR2 YYNGEE. This CDR3 is built from 16 residues. In DNA, the CDR3 is TGTGCCAGCAGCGGAAGGGGGACTAGTCATGGCAATGAGCAGTTCTTC. It specifies CASSGRGTSHGNEQFF.

The chain carries TRBV7-8 and TRBJ1-5, with 9 bases lining up with TRBD1. Germline V CDR1 and CDR2: SGHVS, FQNEAQ. This CDR3 comprises 15 residues. Trimming cost V 2 bases and J 6 bases; bases outside gene matches: 5. The CDR3 loop reads CASSLTGGVGQPQHF. The CDR3 nucleotides read TGTGCCAGCAGCTTAACAGGGGGCGTGGGTCAGCCCCAGCATTTT.

The rearrangement uses TRBV30 and TRBJ1-1; TRBD1 aligns across 7 bases. Germline loops: CDR1 GTSNPN, CDR2 SVGIG (reference sequence). V lost 4 bases, J lost 2 bases, and 4 bases stayed unmatched. The CDR3 contains 13 residues. The CDR3, as DNA: TGTGCCTGGAATGGACAGGATAACACTGAAGCTTTCTTT. It encodes CAWNGQDNTEAFF.

The chain couples TRBV11-3 to TRBJ2-1, with 7 bases lining up with TRBD1. The CDR3 covers 15 residues. The V and J ends lost 1 base and 4 bases, in that order; junction bases with no gene match: 4. Germline loops: CDR1 SGHNT, CDR2 YENEEA. The CDR3 coding sequence is TGTGCCAGCAGCTTAGGGGACAGCGATTACAATGAGCAGTTCTTC. Translation: CASSLGDSDYNEQFF.

A note on this clone: Germline and junction disagree at one end, which may indicate a read error. V gene TRBV10-1 combines with J gene TRBJ1-1; TRBD1 agrees at 8 bases. CDR3 length: 10 residues. Germline assignment: CDR1 WNHNN and CDR2 SYGVQD (reference sequence). CDR3 in DNA: TGCGCCAGCAGTGGACAGGGGCCCCCTTTT. This translates into CASSGQGPPF.

The chain joins TRBV5-1 to TRBJ1-1; 9 bases are a match to TRBD1. The V gene end was trimmed by 0 bases and the J gene end by 6 bases; junction bases not matched to a gene: 9. The germline V gene encodes CDR1 SGHRS and CDR2 YFSETQ. CDR3 length equals 16 residues. The CDR3 region is CASSLDLVGQGSEAFF. As DNA, the CDR3 is TGCGCCAGCAGCTTGGATCTGGTGGGACAGGGCTCTGAAGCTTTCTTT. Full variable domain (outside the CDR3, taken from reference TRBV5-1 and TRBJ1-1): KAGVTQTPRYLIKTRGQQVTLSCSPISGHRSVSWYQQTPGQGLQFLFEYFSETQRNKGNFPGRFSGRQFSNSRSEMNVSTLELGDSALYLCASSLDLVGQGSEAFFGQGTRLTVV.

The chain combines TRBV5-1 with TRBJ1-1, with D perhaps matching TRBD1 (6 bases). The CDR3 extends over 15 amino acids. The V gene lost 1 base and the J gene lost 6 bases, with 16 bases spanning the gap. In germline, CDR1 is SGHRS, CDR2 YFSETQ. For the CDR3, the DNA is TGCGCCAGCAGCTTGCAGACAGGAGCGAGCGCTGAAGCTTTCTTT. This encodes CASSLQTGASAEAFF.

The chain recombines TRBV6-1 with TRBJ2-3; 10 positions agree with TRBD2. Losses at the gene ends were 2 bases for V and 4 bases for J; bases not matched to a gene: 9. Germline V gives CDR1 MNHNS, CDR2 SASEGT. This CDR3 comprises 17 residues. The chain's CDR3 is CASSESRLAGAPDTQYF. In DNA form, the CDR3 reads TGTGCCAGCAGTGAATCGAGGCTAGCGGGGGCCCCAGATACGCAGTATTTT.

The chain joins TRBV10-1 to TRBJ1-4, with D perhaps matching TRBD1 (5 bases). Germline CDR1 and CDR2: WNHNN and SYGVQD (reference sequence). The V and J ends lost 2 bases and 6 bases respectively, with 16 bases between them. This CDR3 has 16 amino acids. The CDR3 is CASSEPGRPRDEKLFF. In nucleotides, the CDR3 is TGCGCCAGCAGTGAGCCCGGGAGGCCCAGGGATGAAAAACTGTTTTTT.

This clone has a single count. V is TRBV7-2 and J is TRBJ1-1; D remains unclear. The CDR3 is made up of 14 amino acids. CDR1 is SGHTA, CDR2 FQGNSA, per germline. V lost 7 bases, J lost 0 bases, and 12 bases lay in between. The CDR3 DNA is TGTGCCAGCACCATCCGGGGTATGAACACTGAAGCTTTCTTT. Its protein product is CASTIRGMNTEAFF.

In this sample, this clone turned up once. The V gene is TRBV6-5, the J gene TRBJ1-2, with D hard to call. Germline V lookup: CDR1 MNHEY, CDR2 SVGAGI. The CDR3 covers 13 residues. The V gene lost 5 bases and the J gene lost 4 bases, with 11 bases spanning the gap. This CDR3 is CASSPSGIYGYTF. CDR3 nucleotides: TGTGCCAGCAGTCCTTCCGGGATCTATGGCTACACCTTC.

The table lists this clone with a count of one. This chain connects TRBV19 to TRBJ2-1; the match to TRBD2 covers 15 bases. Trimming at V came to 5 bases and at J to 8 bases, leaving 1 base not matched to a gene. CDR3 size: 14 residues. CDR1 is LNHDA, CDR2 SQIVND, per germline (reference sequence). CDR3 amino acids: CASSGTSGGYEQFF. In nucleotides, the CDR3 is TGTGCCAGTAGTGGGACTAGCGGGGGGTATGAGCAGTTCTTC.

CDR3 protein: CASSQEEAEASPLHF. The CDR3 DNA is TGCGCCAGCAGCCAAGAAGAGGCCGAAGCCTCACCCCTCCACTTT. The gene calls are TRBV4-1 and TRBJ1-6; D unclear. The V gene's germline CDR1 is MGHRA and CDR2 YSYEKL. The CDR3 runs to 15 residues. The V and J ends lost 0 bases and 10 bases respectively, with 13 bases between them.

This sequence joins TRBV6-6 and TRBJ1-1; 7 bases match TRBD1. Losses at the gene ends were 5 bases for V and 4 bases for J; bases not matched to a gene: 1. Per the germline V gene, CDR1 is MNHNY and CDR2 is SVGAGI (reference sequence). CDR3 size: 12 residues. This CDR3 is CASSPGGTEAFF. CDR3 bases: TGTGCCAGCAGTCCAGGGGGCACTGAAGCTTTCTTT.

This chain links TRBV5-8 with TRBJ2-3; D uncertain. This CDR3 has 14 residues. CDR1 SGHTS and CDR2 YDEGEE come from the germline V gene. Trimming removed 2 bases at V and 7 bases at J, with 14 bases between. CDR3 nucleotide sequence: TGTGCCAGCAGCTTTCCACAGCTACCTCATACGCAGTATTTT. Protein: CASSFPQLPHTQYF.

The V and J genes are TRBV2 and TRBJ2-5; TRBD1 matches 11 bases. TRBJ2-7 matches the DNA end more closely, so the J call is doubtful. CDR3 length equals 13 residues. CDR1 is SNHLY, CDR2 FYNNEI, per germline. The CDR3 coding sequence is TGTGCCAGCGGGACAGGGGGTAATTACGAGCAGTACTTC. It translates to CASGTGGNYEQYF.

The chain employs TRBV19 and TRBJ2-4; D unclear. The CDR3 contains 15 residues. V was clipped by 3 bases and J by 0 bases, with 9 bases between them. The germline V gene encodes CDR1 LNHDA and CDR2 SQIVND (reference sequence). The CDR3 region has the DNA TGTGCCAGTAGTATTTACCTAGGAGCCAAAAACATTCAGTACTTC. This encodes CASSIYLGAKNIQYF.

This chain connects TRBV28 to TRBJ1-1; 7 bases fit TRBD1. The CDR3 runs to 16 residues. V trimming: 6 bases; J trimming: 6 bases; junction bases outside the gene matches: 16. The germline V gene has CDR1 MDHEN and CDR2 SYDVKM. CDR3 amino acids: CASSKTGAGQLSEAFF. The CDR3 coding sequence is TGTGCCAGCAGCAAAACGGGTGCGGGACAGCTCTCTGAAGCTTTCTTT.

In its sample, this clone was seen a few times. The chain is built from TRBV7-5 and TRBJ1-2. TRBV7-5 is classified as a pseudogene. This CDR3 region has 12 residues. CDR3 coding DNA: TGTGTCAGAAGGCTAAACTACTATGGCTACACCTTC. Protein sequence: CVRRLNYYGYTF.

The CDR3 region is CASSLAPGQDLYGYTF. The CDR3, as DNA: TGCGCCAGCAGCTTGGCCCCGGGACAGGACCTCTATGGCTACACCTTC. The genes are TRBV5-1 and TRBJ1-2; 8 nucleotides agree with TRBD1. V shed 0 bases and J 4 bases; nucleotides not matched to a gene: 8. CDR1 is SGHRS, CDR2 YFSETQ, per germline. The CDR3 totals 16 residues.

This chain connects TRBV2 to TRBJ1-6, with TRBD1 matching 8 bases. Germline CDR1 and CDR2: SNHLY and FYNNEI. This CDR3 has 15 residues. V lost 6 bases to trimming and J lost 4 bases; unmatched junction nucleotides: 5. CDR3 in amino acids: CASRGTGAYNSPLHF. The DNA of the CDR3 is TGTGCCAGCAGGGGGACAGGAGCTTATAATTCACCCCTCCACTTT.

Here the CDR3 DNA reads TGTGCCACCAGCAGAGATGCATCGGGGGGTGGCTACACCTTC. This encodes CATSRDASGGGYTF. The V and J genes are TRBV15 and TRBJ1-2; D is possibly TRBD1 (5 bases). Trimming took off 0 bases at V and 7 bases at J, with 12 bases between the two ends. The CDR3 runs 14 residues. Germline lookup yields CDR1 LNHNV and CDR2 YYDKDF (reference sequence).

This clone showed up just a few times. The rearrangement joins TRBV7-8 to TRBJ2-4, with TRBD1 as a possible D gene (5 bases). The CDR3 is 15 amino acids. Per the germline V gene, CDR1 is SGHVS and CDR2 is FQNEAQ. Deletions cut 0 bases from V and 8 bases from J, with 14 bases between. This CDR3 is CASSLAGDPRDIQYF. The CDR3 DNA reads TGTGCCAGCAGCTTAGCTGGCGACCCCAGGGACATTCAGTACTTC. The complete variable domain, with remaining parts taken from reference TRBV7-8 and TRBJ2-4, reads GAGVSQSPRYKVAKRGQDVALRCDPISGHVSLFWYQQALGQGPEFLTYFQNEAQLDKSGLPSDRFFAERPEGSVSTLKIQRTQQEDSAVYLCASSLAGDPRDIQYFGAGTRLSVL.